This TCR beta chain was obtained from a study of T cells in Graves' hyperthyroidism and ophthalmopathy. Aged 18 to 65, the patients had hyperthyroidism that was newly diagnosed and had lasted under 2 months. Using more than 7.5 ml of fresh peripheral blood, PBMCs were prepared. TCR beta CDR3 sequences were amplified from RNA transcripts. The study used the HTBI primer set for a first-round RT-PCR of the TCR CDR3. One entry per CDR3 protein, called by TCRdb with MiXCR from the multiplex PCR reads. Among a few hundred thousand distinct CDR3 sequences listed, over 12% were seen once. Broader study findings: Among thyroid clonotypes expanded above 0.001, most also appeared in blood.

This CDR3 region has 14 residues. V lost 5 bases to trimming and J lost 2 bases, with 10 bases between them. The germline V gene encodes CDR1 SGHTA and CDR2 FQGNSA. This clonotype showed up many times. The antigen remains undetermined. Sequencing input: blood. This TCR was recovered from a woman aged 50 to 65 with Graves' hyperthyroidism that later progressed to Graves' ophthalmopathy. The J gene is TRBJ2-1, the V gene TRBV7-2; D unresolved. The CDR3 region is CASSPSATYNEQFF. CDR3 in DNA: TGTGCCAGCAGCCCGAGTGCCACCTACAATGAGCAGTTCTTC.